This T cell receptor (beta chain) is from a study of cytotoxic CD8 clonotypes in ibrutinib-treated CLL. Study-wide context: Partial responders around 24, complete 2; around twelve progressed and about 15 stayed in remission by median 68 months.

The repertoire was sequenced with immunoSEQ multiplex PCR; TCRdb's copy has only in-frame clones and lacks some. The sample records 76,000 or so clones, around four fifths being singletons. Extraction of roughly 1.8 micrograms of genomic DNA from cryopreserved PBMCs supplied material for TCR beta libraries. Note on this clone: Antigen unknown.

General study points: Different sampling times were used for sustained-remission and progressing patients.

Sequenced material: PBMCs, taken after 24 months of ibrutinib treatment. The sequence derives from a human donor with chronic lymphocytic leukemia.

CDR3 sequence: CASSLVGGQPYEQYF. The CDR3 DNA reads as TGTGCCAGCAGCTTAGTTGGTGGACAGCCCTACGAGCAGTACTTC. The rearrangement joins TRBV7-8 to TRBJ2-7; tentative D call: TRBD1 (6 bases). CDR3 length equals 15 residues. V lost 1 base and J 2 bases, leaving 12 bases between the germline ends. CDR1 and CDR2 (germline): SGHVS, FQNEAQ.